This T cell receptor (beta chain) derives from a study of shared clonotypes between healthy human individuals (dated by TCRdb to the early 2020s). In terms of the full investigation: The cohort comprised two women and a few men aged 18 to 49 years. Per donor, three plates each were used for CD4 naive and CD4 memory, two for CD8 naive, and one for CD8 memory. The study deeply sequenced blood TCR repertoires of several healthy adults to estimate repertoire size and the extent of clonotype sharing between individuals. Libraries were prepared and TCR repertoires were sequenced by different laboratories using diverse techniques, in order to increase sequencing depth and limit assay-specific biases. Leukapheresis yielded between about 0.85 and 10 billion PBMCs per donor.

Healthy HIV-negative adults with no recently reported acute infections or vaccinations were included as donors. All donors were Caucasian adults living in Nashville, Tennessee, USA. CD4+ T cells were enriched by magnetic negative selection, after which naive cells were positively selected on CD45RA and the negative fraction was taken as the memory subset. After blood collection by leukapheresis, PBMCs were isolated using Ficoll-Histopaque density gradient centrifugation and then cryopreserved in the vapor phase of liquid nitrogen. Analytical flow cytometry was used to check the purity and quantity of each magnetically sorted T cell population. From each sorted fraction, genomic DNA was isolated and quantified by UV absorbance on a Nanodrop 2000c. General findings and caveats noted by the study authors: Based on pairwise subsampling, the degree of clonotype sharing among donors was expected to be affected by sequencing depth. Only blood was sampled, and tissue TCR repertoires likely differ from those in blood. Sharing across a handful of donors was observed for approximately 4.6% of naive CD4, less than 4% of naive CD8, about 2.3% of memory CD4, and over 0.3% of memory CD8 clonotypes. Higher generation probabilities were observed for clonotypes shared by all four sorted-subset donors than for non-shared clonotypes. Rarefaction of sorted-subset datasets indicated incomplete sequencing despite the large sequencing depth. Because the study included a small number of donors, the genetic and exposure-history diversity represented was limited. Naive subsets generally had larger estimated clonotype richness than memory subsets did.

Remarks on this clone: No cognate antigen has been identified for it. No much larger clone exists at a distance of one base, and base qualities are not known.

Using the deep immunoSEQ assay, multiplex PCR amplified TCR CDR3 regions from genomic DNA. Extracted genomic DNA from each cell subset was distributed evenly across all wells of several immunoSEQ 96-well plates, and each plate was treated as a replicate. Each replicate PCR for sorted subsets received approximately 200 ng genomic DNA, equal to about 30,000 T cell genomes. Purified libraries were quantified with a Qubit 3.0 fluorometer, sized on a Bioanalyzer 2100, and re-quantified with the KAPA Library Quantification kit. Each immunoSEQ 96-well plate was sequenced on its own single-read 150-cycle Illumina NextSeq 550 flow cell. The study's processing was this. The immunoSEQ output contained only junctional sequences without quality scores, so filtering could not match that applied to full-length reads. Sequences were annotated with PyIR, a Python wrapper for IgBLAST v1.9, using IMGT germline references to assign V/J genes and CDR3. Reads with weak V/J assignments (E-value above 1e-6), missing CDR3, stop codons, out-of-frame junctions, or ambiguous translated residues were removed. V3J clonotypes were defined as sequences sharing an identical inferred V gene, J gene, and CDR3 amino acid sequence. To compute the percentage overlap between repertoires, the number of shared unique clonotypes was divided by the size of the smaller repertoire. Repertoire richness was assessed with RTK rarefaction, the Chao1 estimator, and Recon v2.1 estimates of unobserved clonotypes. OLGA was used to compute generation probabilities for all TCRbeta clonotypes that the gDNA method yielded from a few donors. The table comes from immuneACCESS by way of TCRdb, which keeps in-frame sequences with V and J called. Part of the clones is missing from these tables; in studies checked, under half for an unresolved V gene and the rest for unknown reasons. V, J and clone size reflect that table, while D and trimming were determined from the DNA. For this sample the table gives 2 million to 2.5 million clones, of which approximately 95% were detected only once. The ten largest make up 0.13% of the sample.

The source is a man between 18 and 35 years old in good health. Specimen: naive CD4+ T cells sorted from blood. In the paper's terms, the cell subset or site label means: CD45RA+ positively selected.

The CDR3 protein is CASSTGTGGTYEQYF. At the DNA level, the sequence is TGCGCCAGCAGCACGGGGACAGGGGGGACGTACGAGCAGTACTTC. The rearrangement combines TRBV5-1 with TRBJ2-7; 11 nucleotides in the junction match TRBD1. The CDR3 runs 15 residues from the cysteine to the phenylalanine. Solely the CDR3 DNA is kept, with 45 bases framed from the first base. CDR1 and CDR2 (SGHRS, YFSETQ) derive from the germline V gene. Clipping removes 4 bases from V and 4 bases from J, with 7 as the unmatched junction base count.